A single sample is the source of the 9 T cell receptor beta chains below, sequenced in a study of T cells in Graves' hyperthyroidism and ophthalmopathy. RNA transcripts were the template for amplifying TCR beta CDR3 regions. HTBI primers drove first-round RT-PCR of the TCR CDR3. TCRdb fed the multiplex PCR reads into MiXCR, producing one record per CDR3 protein. The table includes 450,000 to 500,000 distinct CDR3 sequences, approximately 22% detected once. Specimen: blood. These receptor sequences come from a woman aged 70-85 years with Graves' ophthalmopathy.

This clonotype was counted at least ten times. The chain is built from TRBV29-1 and TRBJ1-5; 7 bases align to TRBD1. With 6 bases clipped from V and 0 bases from J, the junction kept 2 bases outside the gene matches. This CDR3 has 13 residues. CDR1 is SQVTM and CDR2 is ANQGSEA in the germline V gene. In DNA form, the CDR3 reads TGCAGCGTGGGGACAGATAGCAATCAGCCCCAGCATTTT. It specifies CSVGTDSNQPQHF.

The chain couples TRBV20-1 to TRBJ2-5; 10 nucleotides match TRBD1. Germline V gene data show CDR1 as DFQATT and CDR2 as SNEGSKA (reference sequence). Trimming at V came to 5 bases and at J to 5 bases, leaving 17 bases not matched to a gene. This CDR3 is built from 17 residues. CDR3 in amino acids: CSAGWTGGTVAEETQYF. In nucleotides, the CDR3 is TGCAGTGCTGGGTGGACAGGGGGAACGGTGGCGGAGGAGACCCAGTACTTC.

The genes are TRBV25-1 and TRBJ1-6; no clear D gene. Trimming took 0 bases from V and 4 from J, leaving 7 bases between them. This CDR3 has 15 residues. From germline, CDR1 is MGHDK and CDR2 SYGVNS. The CDR3 loop is CASSEYAEYNSPLHF. The CDR3 region has the DNA TGTGCCAGCAGTGAATACGCGGAATATAATTCACCCCTCCACTTT.

This clonotype was recorded a few times. The chain uses TRBV30 and TRBJ1-2, with 8 bases identical to TRBD1. The trim removed 5 bases at V and 4 bases at J, leaving 6 bases unmatched. The CDR3 contains 13 residues. Germline CDR1 GTSNPN, CDR2 SVGIG (reference sequence). CDR3 coding DNA: TGTGCCTGGGGGGGGACAGGCAGCTATGGCTACACCTTC. It is translated as CAWGGTGSYGYTF.

This chain uses TRBV3-1 with TRBJ2-7, with 10 nucleotides matching TRBD2. With 5 bases clipped from V and 7 bases from J, the junction kept 11 bases outside the gene matches. Per the germline V gene, CDR1 is LGHDT and CDR2 is YNNKEL (reference sequence). This CDR3 has 15 residues. The CDR3 protein is CASSLPAGGPREQYF. The CDR3 nucleotides are TGTGCCAGCAGCTTACCAGCGGGAGGGCCGCGGGAGCAGTACTTC.

The table lists this clonotype with a few counts. The genes are TRBV7-9 and TRBJ1-2, with D possibly being TRBD1 (6 bases). Germline CDR1 is SEHNR and CDR2 is FQNEAQ (reference sequence). Trimming removed 8 bases at V and 8 bases at J, with 21 bases between. The CDR3 spans 14 residues. In nucleotides, the CDR3 is TGTGCCAGCGCCCCATGGGGGCCGGGAAGCGGCTACACCTTC. It specifies CASAPWGPGSGYTF.

This chain connects TRBV19 to TRBJ2-3, with D possibly being TRBD1 or TRBD2 (6 bases each). The germline CDR1 and CDR2 sequences are LNHDA and SQIVND (reference sequence). CDR3 length: 12 amino acids. V lost 10 bases and J lost 3, with 11 bases in between. CDR3 nucleotide sequence: TGTGCCATTGGAGGGGGGACAGATACGCAGTATTTT. This sequence encodes CAIGGGTDTQYF.

The chain is built from TRBV4-3 and TRBJ2-7; 8 bases agree with TRBD1. V shed 3 bases, J shed 4 bases, and the junction held 8 bases outside the gene matches. This CDR3 region has 15 residues. Per the germline V gene, CDR1 is LGHNA and CDR2 is YSLEER. CDR3 coding DNA: TGCGCCAGCAGCCAGGACCGGACAGGGAGTTACGAGCAGTACTTC. Its protein product is CASSQDRTGSYEQYF.

The rearrangement uses TRBV27 and TRBJ2-2, with 14 bases aligning to TRBD2. The J segment lost 6 bases and the V segment lost 5 bases, leaving 23 bases of the junction unmatched. Per germline, CDR1 MNHEY and CDR2 SMNVEV (reference sequence). The CDR3 loop spans 22 amino acids. CDR3 region: CASSILRAGTSGRRHFPGELFF. CDR3 DNA: TGTGCCAGCAGTATCCTCCGAGCCGGGACTAGCGGGAGAAGGCATTTTCCCGGGGAGCTGTTTTTT.